Listed here are 15 T cell receptor beta chains from one sample, sequenced in a study of response to subunit inactivated influenza vaccine. TCRdb recomputed calls from the RT-PCR reads with MiXCR, one row per CDR3 protein. The table records around 530,000 distinct CDR3 sequences, 12% of them present only once. The sequenced sample was PBMCs from blood, obtained on the day of vaccination. The receptors shown here come from a man aged 45-65 years who received an inactivated influenza vaccine.

The rearrangement uses TRBV20-1 and TRBJ2-7; TRBD1 might be the D (5 bases). From germline, CDR1 is DFQATT and CDR2 SNEGSKA (reference sequence). The CDR3 is 13 residues long. Trimming stripped 3 bases from V and 2 bases from J, with 11 bases between. The CDR3 bases are TGCAGTGCTAGGCTGTTACAGGCCTACGAGCAGTACTTC. This gives the protein CSARLLQAYEQYF.

This clonotype was seen more than once but under ten times. This chain uses TRBV29-1 with TRBJ2-3; D is perhaps TRBD2 (6 bases). The germline gives CDR1 SQVTM, CDR2 ANQGSEA. CDR3 length equals 18 residues. Trimming removed 7 bases from V and 5 bases from J, with 31 bases in between. The CDR3 nucleotides are TGCAGCGCCGGCTTCGGAGGTTGGCTTCGGGGAGGCGGAGATACGCAGTATTTT. Translating gives CSAGFGGWLRGGGDTQYF.

The V gene is TRBV29-1, the J gene TRBJ2-2; 7 bases fit TRBD1. The CDR3 has 13 amino acids. The trim removed 4 bases at V and 5 bases at J, leaving 4 bases unmatched. CDR1 and CDR2 from the germline V gene are SQVTM and ANQGSEA. This CDR3 reads CSVVDRETGELFF. CDR3 nucleotides: TGCAGCGTTGTTGACAGGGAAACCGGGGAGCTGTTTTTT.

This clonotype appeared a few times. It may be a read error: a sequence one base away is much more abundant. This sequence joins TRBV7-8 and TRBJ2-2, with D unclear. Germline V gene lookup returns CDR1 SGHVS and CDR2 FQNEAQ. This CDR3 comprises 11 residues. Trimming cost V 7 bases and J 4 bases, with 4 bases left between them. Written as DNA, the CDR3 is TGTGCCAGCATATTCACCGGGGAGCTGTTTTTT. This codes for CASIFTGELFF. Supplemented by reference TRBV7-8 and TRBJ2-2, the full variable domain reads GAGVSQSPRYKVAKRGQDVALRCDPISGHVSLFWYQQALGQGPEFLTYFQNEAQLDKSGLPSDRFFAERPEGSVSTLKIQRTQQEDSAVYLCASIFTGELFFGEGSRLTVL.

The chain links TRBV9 to TRBJ2-5, with TRBD2 matching over 15 bases. The CDR3 loop spans 17 amino acids. From germline, CDR1 is SGDLS and CDR2 YYNGEE. J lost 4 bases, V lost 2 bases, and 6 bases had no gene match. The CDR3 DNA is TGTGCCAGCAGCGTTCGATGGACTAGCGGGGGGGCAGAGACCCAGTACTTC. This sequence encodes CASSVRWTSGGAETQYF.

This clonotype appeared a few times. The rearrangement uses TRBV29-1 and TRBJ1-1, with 7 bases that match TRBD1. The CDR3 spans 11 residues. Germline trimming cut 4 bases from V and 7 bases from J; bases unmatched to any gene: 3. Looked up from germline, CDR1 is SQVTM and CDR2 is ANQGSEA. The CDR3 DNA is TGCAGCGTTGGACAGGGAGGTGAAGCTTTCTTT. The encoded protein is CSVGQGGEAFF.

In its sample, this clonotype was seen a few times. The chain combines TRBV6-2 or TRBV6-3 with TRBJ2-3; D not certain. V lost 0 bases and J lost 6, with 7 bases in between. This CDR3 contains 13 residues. Germline CDR1 reads MNHEY; CDR2 reads SVGEGT. The CDR3 region is CASSYSSLDTQYF. Here the CDR3 DNA reads TGTGCCAGCAGTTACTCGAGTCTGGATACGCAGTATTTT.

V and J are TRBV9 and TRBJ1-6, with 7 nucleotides matching TRBD1. Germline trimming cut 3 bases from V and 8 bases from J; bases unmatched to any gene: 8. Germline V gives CDR1 SGDLS, CDR2 YYNGEE. CDR3 size: 15 residues. The CDR3, as DNA: TGTGCCAGCAGCGCTCGGGACAGATGGGATTCACCCCTCCACTTT. This translates into CASSARDRWDSPLHF.

The chain combines TRBV6-1 with TRBJ1-2, with D unresolved. The CDR3 has 16 amino acids. The V end was cut by 0 bases, the J end by 2 bases, with 13 bases between. Germline CDR1 and CDR2: MNHNS and SASEGT. CDR3 coding DNA: TGTGCCAGCAGTGAAGCGTTAGGCACCAAAAACTATGGCTACACCTTC. Translation gives CASSEALGTKNYGYTF.

This clonotype showed up many times. This chain joins TRBV5-1 and TRBJ2-1, with D perhaps matching TRBD1 or TRBD2 (5 bases each). The CDR3 has 16 amino acids. Germline CDR1 reads SGHRS; CDR2 reads YFSETQ. V lost 4 bases and J 2 bases, leaving 16 bases between the germline ends. The CDR3 nucleotides read TGCGCCAGCAGCCCTCTCCTTTCGGGACCCTACAATGAGCAGTTCTTC. Encoded protein: CASSPLLSGPYNEQFF. Complete variable domain (other parts from reference TRBV5-1 and TRBJ2-1): KAGVTQTPRYLIKTRGQQVTLSCSPISGHRSVSWYQQTPGQGLQFLFEYFSETQRNKGNFPGRFSGRQFSNSRSEMNVSTLELGDSALYLCASSPLLSGPYNEQFFGPGTRLTVL.

This clonotype was seen a handful of times. The V gene is TRBV5-1, the J gene TRBJ1-5, with D possibly TRBD1 on 5 matching bases. Trimming stripped 7 bases from V and 6 bases from J, with 20 bases between. Germline V gene lookup returns CDR1 SGHRS and CDR2 YFSETQ. This CDR3 comprises 15 residues. The CDR3 loop is CASARDGTRGQPQHF. CDR3 DNA sequence: TGCGCCAGCGCTCGGGACGGTACTCGGGGTCAGCCCCAGCATTTT.

This clonotype was detected only a few times. This chain joins TRBV20-1 and TRBJ2-7; weak D call: TRBD2 (6 bases). Germline CDR1 DFQATT, CDR2 SNEGSKA (reference sequence). V lost 2 bases to trimming and J lost 1 base, with 15 bases between them. The CDR3 length is 15 residues. CDR3 coding DNA: TGCAGTGCTAGAAACCCGGGGGTAGTATCCTACGAGCAGTACTTC. This encodes CSARNPGVVSYEQYF.

The V call is TRBV5-4, the J call TRBJ2-5; a weak D match, TRBD1 (6 bases). V was shortened by 2 bases and J by 5 bases, with 16 bases between the two germline ends. Germline CDR1 is SGHNT and CDR2 is YYREEE (reference sequence). The CDR3 length is 15 residues. The CDR3 loop is CASSFPRGQGETQYF. The CDR3 DNA is TGTGCCAGCAGCTTCCCCAGGGGTCAGGGGGAGACCCAGTACTTC.

CDR3 nucleotides: TGCGCCAGCAGCCATGTCCCTAACACTGAAGCTTTCTTT. It encodes CASSHVPNTEAFF. V and J are TRBV4-3 and TRBJ1-1; D not resolved. The V gene lost 3 bases and the J gene lost 2 bases, with 7 bases spanning the gap. The CDR3 length is 13 residues. Germline CDR1 and CDR2: LGHNA and YSLEER.

This clonotype occurred a few times. The CDR3 DNA is TGTGCCAGCAGCTTAGGTTCGTGGATAGCGGGAGGGCCCAATGAGCAGTTCTTC. This gives the protein CASSLGSWIAGGPNEQFF. The genes are TRBV7-3 and TRBJ2-1; 11 bases line up with TRBD2. Germline values: CDR1 SGHTA, CDR2 FQGTGA. Losses at the gene ends were 2 bases for V and 6 bases for J; bases not matched to a gene: 12. The CDR3 sequence is 18 residues long.